The 24 T cell receptor beta chains given below trace back to one sample, sequenced in a study of cytomegalovirus exposure and HLA in healthy donors. Vbeta (60) and Jbeta (13) primers were used in the PCR. Method: immunoSEQ multiplex PCR; TCRdb's copy keeps in-frame clones and lacks some. This table holds about 120,000 clones, approximately 80% found once. The sample consisted of PBMCs. All receptors come from a man aged 25 to 45 in good health and CMV-seropositive.

The rearrangement uses TRBV6-4 and TRBJ1-2; 12 bases are a match to TRBD1. Germline V lookup: CDR1 MRHNA, CDR2 SNTAGT. This CDR3 is built from 14 residues. J gave up 10 bases and V 6 bases, and 9 bases lay outside the gene matches. The CDR3 coding sequence is TGTGCCAGCAGCTCAACCGGGACAGGGGGCTCCTACACCTTC. It specifies CASSSTGTGGSYTF.

The gene calls are TRBV6-5 and TRBJ1-3; 7 bases match TRBD1. Germline loops: CDR1 MNHEY, CDR2 SVGAGI. The CDR3 spans 14 residues. Unmatched junction bases numbered 4, after V lost 7 bases and J lost 1 base. The CDR3 protein is CASIAQGSGNTIYF. Written as DNA, the CDR3 is TGTGCCAGCATAGCACAGGGGTCTGGAAACACCATATATTTT.

In the case of this clone: Relative to the germline gene, one junction end is altered; a read error may explain this. The chain combines TRBV10-3 with TRBJ2-4, with 7 bases aligning to TRBD2. There are 15 residues in the CDR3. The germline gives CDR1 ENHRY, CDR2 SYGVKD. CDR3 amino acids: CAISESGLDKNSQYF. The CDR3 DNA is TGTGCCATCAGTGAGTCAGGACTAGACAAAAACAGTCAGTACTTC.

This clone was seen a handful of times. The V and J genes are TRBV7-8 and TRBJ1-4, with no clear D. V lost 3 bases to trimming and J lost 6 bases, with 11 bases between them. Germline CDR1 reads SGHVS; CDR2 reads FQNEAQ. CDR3 size: 14 residues. CDR3 protein: CASSLGRRDEKLFF. DNA of the CDR3: TGTGCCAGCAGCTTGGGGAGGAGGGATGAAAAACTGTTTTTT.

The chain recombines TRBV5-1 with TRBJ2-7; the D is unclear. Trimming cost V 7 bases and J 0 bases, with 20 bases left between them. There are 16 residues in the CDR3. The germline CDR1 and CDR2 sequences are SGHRS and YFSETQ. The CDR3 nucleotides read TGCGCCAGCCGGAGAAACCCCGCCCAGAGCTCCTACGAGCAGTACTTC. Translating gives CASRRNPAQSSYEQYF.

J is TRBJ2-1 and V is TRBV5-1; 7 bases align to TRBD2. Trimming at V came to 6 bases and at J to 7 bases, leaving 13 bases not matched to a gene. The germline V gene encodes CDR1 SGHRS and CDR2 YFSETQ. The CDR3 covers 15 residues. The CDR3 bases are TGCGCCAGCACCCCGGGGGAGGGCTATCTGAATGAGCAGTTCTTC. It encodes CASTPGEGYLNEQFF.

In this sample, this clone turned up once. The chain uses TRBV21-1 and TRBJ1-2; the table's D gene call, TRBD1, was not cross checked with the DNA. TRBV21-1 is a pseudogene. CDR3 length equals 13 residues. Here the CDR3 reads CASSKEGADGYTF. CDR3 sequence (DNA): TGTGCCAGCAGCAAAGAAGGGGCGGATGGCTACACCTTC.

The gene calls are TRBV7-9 and TRBJ1-1; 10 nucleotides agree with TRBD1. Germline V CDR1 and CDR2: SEHNR, FQNEAQ (reference sequence). J lost 5 bases, V lost 4 bases, and 7 bases had no gene match. The CDR3 runs to 15 residues. The CDR3 sequence is CASSSPGQGITEAFF. The CDR3 DNA is TGTGCCAGCAGCTCTCCGGGACAGGGGATAACTGAAGCTTTCTTT.

The chain uses TRBV5-8 and TRBJ1-5; tentatively, D is TRBD1 (6 bases). The CDR3 extends over 14 amino acids. Trimming left V 4 bases short and J 3 bases short, with 11 bases between. Germline V gene sequence: CDR1 SGHTS, CDR2 YDEGEE. CDR3 sequence reads: CASSPGQINQPQHF. CDR3 nucleotides: TGTGCCAGCAGCCCCGGACAGATCAATCAGCCCCAGCATTTT. Drawing the rest from reference TRBV5-8 and TRBJ1-5, the complete variable domain is EAGVTQSPTHLIKTRGQQATLRCSPISGHTSVYWYQQALGLGLQFLLWYDEGEERNRGNFPPRFSGRQFPNYSSELNVNALELEDSALYLCASSPGQINQPQHFGDGTRLSIL.

The chain recombines TRBV28 with TRBJ2-7; 8 bases agree with TRBD2. With 5 bases clipped from V and 2 bases from J, the junction kept 2 bases outside the gene matches. This CDR3 has 13 residues. Germline CDR1 reads MDHEN; CDR2 reads SYDVKM. CDR3 amino acids: CASSTGGTYEQYF. As DNA, the CDR3 is TGTGCCAGCAGTACGGGAGGGACCTACGAGCAGTACTTC. Supplemented by reference TRBV28 and TRBJ2-7, the full variable domain reads DVKVTQSSRYLVKRTGEKVFLECVQDMDHENMFWYRQDPGLGLRLIYFSYDVKMKEKGDIPEGYSVSREKKERFSLILESASTNQTSMYLCASSTGGTYEQYFGPGTRLTVT.

This clone has just one count. The chain recombines TRBV29-1 with TRBJ1-5; tentative D call: TRBD1 (6 bases). This CDR3 is built from 14 residues. Trimming removed 5 bases from V and 6 bases from J, with 17 bases in between. Germline V gives CDR1 SQVTM, CDR2 ANQGSEA. The DNA for the CDR3 is TGCAGCGTTTCCCGGGGGGGCGCGGGTCAGCCCCAGCATTTT. Its translation: CSVSRGGAGQPQHF.

V gene TRBV29-1 combines with J gene TRBJ2-5; 8 positions agree with TRBD2. Trimming at V came to 3 bases and at J to 3 bases, leaving 0 bases not matched to a gene. Germline assignment: CDR1 SQVTM and CDR2 ANQGSEA. This CDR3 has 12 amino acids. CDR3: CSVDGGEETQYF. The CDR3 DNA sequence: TGCAGCGTTGACGGGGGGGAAGAGACCCAGTACTTC.

The rearrangement joins TRBV5-4 to TRBJ2-2, with TRBD1 matching over 7 bases. The germline gives CDR1 SGHNT, CDR2 YYREEE (reference sequence). With 0 bases clipped from V and 3 bases from J, the junction kept 5 bases outside the gene matches. The CDR3 runs to 16 residues. This CDR3 reads CASSLATGTDTGELFF. As DNA, the CDR3 is TGTGCCAGCAGCTTGGCGACAGGGACGGACACCGGGGAGCTGTTTTTT.

This clone was found once. The rearrangement uses TRBV5-1 and TRBJ1-4; 7 bases are shared with TRBD1. Trimming cost V 0 bases and J 10 bases; bases outside gene matches: 12. The CDR3 loop spans 16 amino acids. Germline lookup yields CDR1 SGHRS and CDR2 YFSETQ. The CDR3 spells CASSLVIQGSSSKLFF. CDR3 in DNA: TGCGCCAGCAGCTTGGTGATACAGGGGAGTTCTTCAAAACTGTTTTTT.

CDR3 sequence reads: CASSVVRENTEAFF. CDR3 in DNA: TGTGCCAGCAGCGTAGTCAGGGAGAACACTGAAGCTTTCTTT. The chain couples TRBV9 to TRBJ1-1; D is possibly TRBD1 (5 bases). CDR1 is SGDLS, CDR2 YYNGEE, per germline. The CDR3 length is 14 residues. Trimming left V 0 bases short and J 1 base short, with 7 bases between.

To note about this clone: The junction departs from germline at one end; a sequencing error may be responsible. The rearrangement links TRBV7-9 to TRBJ2-7; TRBD1 matches at 7 bases. The CDR3 sequence is 16 residues long. Per the germline V gene, CDR1 is SEHNR and CDR2 is FQNEAQ (reference sequence). The CDR3 is CSSRSPGTDLSYEQYF. In DNA, the CDR3 is TGTTCCAGCAGGTCGCCCGGGACAGACTTATCCTACGAGCAGTACTTC.

The rearrangement joins TRBV5-5 to TRBJ1-2; tentatively, D is TRBD1 (5 bases). The germline gives CDR1 SGHKS, CDR2 YYEKEE (reference sequence). Trimming left V 5 bases short and J 8 bases short, with 16 bases between. The CDR3 is made up of 13 amino acids. The CDR3 nucleotides read TGTGCCAGCAGTCTGGGGGGGGTTTACGGCTACACCTTC. Residues: CASSLGGVYGYTF.

V is TRBV30 and J is TRBJ2-3; TRBD2 matches 7 bases. The V gene's germline CDR1 is GTSNPN and CDR2 SVGIG (reference sequence). The CDR3 contains 17 residues. The J segment lost 0 bases and the V segment lost 1 base, leaving 10 bases of the junction unmatched. Here the CDR3 DNA reads TGTGCCTGGAGTGGAGGCCCGGGGAGGGTAAGCACAGATACGCAGTATTTT. Translation: CAWSGGPGRVSTDTQYF. Full variable domain (outside the CDR3, taken from reference TRBV30 and TRBJ2-3): SQTIHQWPATLVQPVGSPLSLECTVEGTSNPNLYWYRQAAGRGLQLLFYSVGIGQISSEVPQNLSASRPQDRQFILSSKKLLLSDSGFYLCAWSGGPGRVSTDTQYFGPGTRLTVL.

The V call is TRBV11-3, the J call TRBJ2-3; 8 bases fit TRBD2. CDR1 and CDR2 from the germline V gene are SGHNT and YENEEA. V trimming: 5 bases; J trimming: 2 bases; junction bases outside the gene matches: 6. The CDR3 is 15 amino acids. This chain's CDR3 is CASSNPRGDTDTQYF. CDR3 sequence (DNA): TGTGCCAGCAGCAACCCGCGGGGGGACACAGATACGCAGTATTTT.

This clone showed up just once. The rearrangement links TRBV4-3 to TRBJ2-7; possibly TRBD1 for D (6 bases). Germline CDR1 is LGHNA and CDR2 is YSLEER. This CDR3 has 17 amino acids. The germline V and J ends were trimmed by 1 base and 2 bases, with 18 bases remaining between them. CDR3 amino acids: CASSQVASDSMPYEQYF. The CDR3 coding sequence is TGCGCCAGCAGCCAAGTGGCCTCGGACAGCATGCCCTACGAGCAGTACTTC.

This clone has a single count. The CDR3 DNA follows: TGTGCCAGCAGCTTAAGGCCCAGGGAATATTCCTACGAGCAGTACTTC. Translating gives CASSLRPREYSYEQYF. The J gene is TRBJ2-7, the V gene TRBV11-2; perhaps TRBD1 as D (5 bases). The CDR3 has 16 residues. V was cut by 2 bases and J by 1 base, with 15 bases left in between. The germline CDR1 and CDR2 sequences are SGHAT and FQNNGV.

The chain has TRBV15 and TRBJ1-5, with 11 bases aligning to TRBD1. Germline V gene sequence: CDR1 LNHNV, CDR2 YYDKDF (reference sequence). The CDR3 has 15 amino acids. The J segment lost 5 bases and the V segment lost 8 bases, leaving 8 bases of the junction unmatched. Here the CDR3 reads CATQDRGRFDQPQHF. CDR3 nucleotides: TGTGCCACCCAGGACAGGGGGCGATTCGATCAGCCCCAGCATTTT. Full variable domain (outside the CDR3, taken from reference TRBV15 and TRBJ1-5): DAMVIQNPRYQVTQFGKPVTLSCSQTLNHNVMYWYQQKSSQAPKLLFHYYDKDFNNEADTPDNFQSRRPNTSFCFLDIRSPGLGDTAMYLCATQDRGRFDQPQHFGDGTRLSIL.

The chain carries TRBV15 and TRBJ2-3, with 7 bases lining up with TRBD2. The trim removed 5 bases at V and 4 bases at J, leaving 3 bases unmatched. The CDR3 is made up of 13 amino acids. CDR1 is LNHNV and CDR2 is YYDKDF in the germline V gene (reference sequence). The CDR3 sequence is CATSGRGSDTQYF. The CDR3 bases are TGTGCCACCAGCGGGAGGGGTTCAGATACGCAGTATTTT.

This clone was observed a handful of times. V gene TRBV5-1 combines with J gene TRBJ2-3; D call uncertain. V lost 5 bases and J 6 bases, leaving 16 bases between the germline ends. In germline, CDR1 is SGHRS, CDR2 YFSETQ. The CDR3 contains 14 residues. The CDR3 is CASREYYAADTQYF. In DNA form, the CDR3 reads TGCGCCAGCAGGGAATACTACGCGGCGGATACGCAGTATTTT.